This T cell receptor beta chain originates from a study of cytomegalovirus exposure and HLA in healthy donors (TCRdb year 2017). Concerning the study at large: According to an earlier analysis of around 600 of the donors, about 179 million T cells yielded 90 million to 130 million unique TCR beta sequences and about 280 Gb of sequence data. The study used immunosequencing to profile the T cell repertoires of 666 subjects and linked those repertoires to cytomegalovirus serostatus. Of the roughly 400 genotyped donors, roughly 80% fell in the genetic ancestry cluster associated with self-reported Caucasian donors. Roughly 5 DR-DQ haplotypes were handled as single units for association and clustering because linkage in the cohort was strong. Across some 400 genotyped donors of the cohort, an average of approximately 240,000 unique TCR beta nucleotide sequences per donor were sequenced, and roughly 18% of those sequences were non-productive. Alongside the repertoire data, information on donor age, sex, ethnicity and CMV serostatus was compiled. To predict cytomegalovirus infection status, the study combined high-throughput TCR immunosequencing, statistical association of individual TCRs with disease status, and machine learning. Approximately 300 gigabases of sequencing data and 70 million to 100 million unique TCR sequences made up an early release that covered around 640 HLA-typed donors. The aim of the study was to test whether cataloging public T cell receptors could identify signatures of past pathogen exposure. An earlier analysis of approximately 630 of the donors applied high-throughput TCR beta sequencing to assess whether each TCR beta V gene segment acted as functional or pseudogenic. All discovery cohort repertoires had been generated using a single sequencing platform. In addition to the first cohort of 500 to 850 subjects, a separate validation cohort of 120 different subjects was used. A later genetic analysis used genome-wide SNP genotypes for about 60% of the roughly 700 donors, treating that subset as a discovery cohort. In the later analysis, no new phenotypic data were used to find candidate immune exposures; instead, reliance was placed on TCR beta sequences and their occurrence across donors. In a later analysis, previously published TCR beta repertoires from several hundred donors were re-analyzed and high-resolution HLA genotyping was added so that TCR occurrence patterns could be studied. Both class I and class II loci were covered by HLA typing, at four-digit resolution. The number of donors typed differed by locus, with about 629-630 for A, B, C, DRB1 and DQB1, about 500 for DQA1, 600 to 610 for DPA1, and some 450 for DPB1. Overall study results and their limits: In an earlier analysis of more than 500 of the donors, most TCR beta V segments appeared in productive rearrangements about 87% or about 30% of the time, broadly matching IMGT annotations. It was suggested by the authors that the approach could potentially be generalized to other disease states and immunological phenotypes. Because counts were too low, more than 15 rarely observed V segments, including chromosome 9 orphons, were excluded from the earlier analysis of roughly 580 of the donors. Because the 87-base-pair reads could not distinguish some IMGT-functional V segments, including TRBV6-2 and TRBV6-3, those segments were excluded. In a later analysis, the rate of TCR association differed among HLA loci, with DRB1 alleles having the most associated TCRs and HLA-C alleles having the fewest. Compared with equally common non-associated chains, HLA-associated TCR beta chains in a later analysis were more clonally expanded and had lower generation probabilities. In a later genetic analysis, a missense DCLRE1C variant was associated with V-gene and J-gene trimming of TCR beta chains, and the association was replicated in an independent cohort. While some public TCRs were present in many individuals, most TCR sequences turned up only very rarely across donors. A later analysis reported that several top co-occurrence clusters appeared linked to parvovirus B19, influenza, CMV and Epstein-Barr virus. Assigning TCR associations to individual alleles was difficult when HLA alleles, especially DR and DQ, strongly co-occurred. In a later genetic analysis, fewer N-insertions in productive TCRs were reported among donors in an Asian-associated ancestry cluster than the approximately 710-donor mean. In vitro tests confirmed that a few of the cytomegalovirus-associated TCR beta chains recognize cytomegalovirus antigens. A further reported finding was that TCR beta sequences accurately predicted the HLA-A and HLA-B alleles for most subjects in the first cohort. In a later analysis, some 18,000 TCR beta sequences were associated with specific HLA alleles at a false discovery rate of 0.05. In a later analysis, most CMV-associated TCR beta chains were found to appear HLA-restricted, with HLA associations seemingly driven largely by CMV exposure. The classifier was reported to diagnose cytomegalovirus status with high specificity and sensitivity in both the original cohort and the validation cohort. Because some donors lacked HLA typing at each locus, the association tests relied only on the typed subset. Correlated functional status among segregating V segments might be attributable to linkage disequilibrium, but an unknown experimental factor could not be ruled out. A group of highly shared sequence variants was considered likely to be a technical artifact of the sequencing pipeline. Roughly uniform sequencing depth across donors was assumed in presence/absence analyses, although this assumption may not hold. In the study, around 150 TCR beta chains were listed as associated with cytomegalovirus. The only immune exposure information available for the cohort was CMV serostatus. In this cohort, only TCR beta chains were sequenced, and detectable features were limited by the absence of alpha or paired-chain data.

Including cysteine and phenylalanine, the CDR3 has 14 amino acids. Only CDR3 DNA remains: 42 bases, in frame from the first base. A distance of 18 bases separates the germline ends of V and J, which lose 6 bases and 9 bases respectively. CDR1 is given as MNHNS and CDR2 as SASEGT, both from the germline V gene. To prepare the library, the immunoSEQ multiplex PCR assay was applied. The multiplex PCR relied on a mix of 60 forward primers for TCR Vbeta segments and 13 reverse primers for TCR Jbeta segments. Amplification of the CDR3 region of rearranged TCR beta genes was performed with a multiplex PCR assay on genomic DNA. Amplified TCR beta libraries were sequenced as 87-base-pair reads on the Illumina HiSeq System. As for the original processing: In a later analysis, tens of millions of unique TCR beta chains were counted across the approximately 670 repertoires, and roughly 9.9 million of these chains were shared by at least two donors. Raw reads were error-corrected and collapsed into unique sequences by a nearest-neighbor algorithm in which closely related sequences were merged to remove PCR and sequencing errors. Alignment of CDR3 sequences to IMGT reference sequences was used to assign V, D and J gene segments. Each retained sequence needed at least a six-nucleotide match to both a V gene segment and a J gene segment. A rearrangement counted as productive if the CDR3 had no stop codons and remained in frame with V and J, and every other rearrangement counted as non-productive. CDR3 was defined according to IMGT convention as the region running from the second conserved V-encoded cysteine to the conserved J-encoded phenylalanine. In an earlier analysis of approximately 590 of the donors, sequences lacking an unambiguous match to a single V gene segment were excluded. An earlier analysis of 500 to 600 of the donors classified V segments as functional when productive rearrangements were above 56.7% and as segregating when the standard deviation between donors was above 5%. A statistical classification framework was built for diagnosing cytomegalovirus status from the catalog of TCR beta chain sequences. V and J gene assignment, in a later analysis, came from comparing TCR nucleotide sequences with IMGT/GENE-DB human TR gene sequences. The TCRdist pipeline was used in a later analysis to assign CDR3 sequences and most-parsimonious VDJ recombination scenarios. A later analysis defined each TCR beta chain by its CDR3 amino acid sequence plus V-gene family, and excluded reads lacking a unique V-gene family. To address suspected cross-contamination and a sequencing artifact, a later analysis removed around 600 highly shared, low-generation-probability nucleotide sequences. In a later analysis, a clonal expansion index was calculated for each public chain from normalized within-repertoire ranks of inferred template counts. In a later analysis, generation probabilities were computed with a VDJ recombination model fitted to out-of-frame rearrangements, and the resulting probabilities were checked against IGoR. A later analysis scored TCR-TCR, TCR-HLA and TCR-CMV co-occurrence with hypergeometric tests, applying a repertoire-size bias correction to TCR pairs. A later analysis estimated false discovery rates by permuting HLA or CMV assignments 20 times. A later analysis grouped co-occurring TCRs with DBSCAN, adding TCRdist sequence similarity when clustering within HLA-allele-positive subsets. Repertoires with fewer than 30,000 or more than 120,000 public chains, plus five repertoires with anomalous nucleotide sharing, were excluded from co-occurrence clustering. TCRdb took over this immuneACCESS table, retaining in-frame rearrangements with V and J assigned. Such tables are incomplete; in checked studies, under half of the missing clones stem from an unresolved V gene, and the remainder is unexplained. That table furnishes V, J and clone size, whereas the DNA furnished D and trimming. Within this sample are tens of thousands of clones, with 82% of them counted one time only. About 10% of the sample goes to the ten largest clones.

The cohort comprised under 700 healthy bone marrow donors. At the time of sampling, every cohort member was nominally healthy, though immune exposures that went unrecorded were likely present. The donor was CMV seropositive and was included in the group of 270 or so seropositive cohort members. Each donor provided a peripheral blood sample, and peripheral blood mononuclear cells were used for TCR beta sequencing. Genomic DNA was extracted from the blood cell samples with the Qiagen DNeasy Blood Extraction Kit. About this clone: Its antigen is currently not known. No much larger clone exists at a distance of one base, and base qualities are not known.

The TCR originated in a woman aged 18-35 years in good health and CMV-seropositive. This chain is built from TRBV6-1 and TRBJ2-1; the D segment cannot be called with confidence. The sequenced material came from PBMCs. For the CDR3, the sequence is CASRLYNPSGEQFF. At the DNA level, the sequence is TGTGCCAGCAGGCTCTATAACCCGTCGGGTGAGCAGTTCTTC.